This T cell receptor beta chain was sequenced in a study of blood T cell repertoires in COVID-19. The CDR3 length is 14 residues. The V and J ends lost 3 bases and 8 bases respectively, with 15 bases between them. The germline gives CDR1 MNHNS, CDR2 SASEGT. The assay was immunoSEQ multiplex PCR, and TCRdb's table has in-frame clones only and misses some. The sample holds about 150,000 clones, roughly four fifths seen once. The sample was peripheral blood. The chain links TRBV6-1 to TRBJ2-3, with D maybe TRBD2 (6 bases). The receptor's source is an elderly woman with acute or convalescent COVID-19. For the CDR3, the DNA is TGTGCCAGCAGTGATGACGCGGGGCGAGGTACGCAGTATTTT. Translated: CASSDDAGRGTQYF.